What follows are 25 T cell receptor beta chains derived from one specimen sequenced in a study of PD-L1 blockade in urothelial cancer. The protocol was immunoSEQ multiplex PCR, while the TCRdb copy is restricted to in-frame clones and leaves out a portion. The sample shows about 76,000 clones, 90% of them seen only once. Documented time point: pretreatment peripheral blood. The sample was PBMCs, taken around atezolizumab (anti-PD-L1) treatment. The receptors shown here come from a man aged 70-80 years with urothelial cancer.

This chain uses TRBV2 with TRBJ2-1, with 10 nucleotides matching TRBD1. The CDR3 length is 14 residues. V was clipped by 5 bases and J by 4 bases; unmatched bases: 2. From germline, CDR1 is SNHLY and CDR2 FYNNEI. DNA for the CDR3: TGTGCCAGCAGTCCGGGACAGGGGTACAATGAGCAGTTCTTC. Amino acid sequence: CASSPGQGYNEQFF. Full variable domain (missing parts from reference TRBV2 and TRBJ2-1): EPEVTQTPSHQVTQMGQEVILRCVPISNHLYFYWYRQILGQKVEFLVSFYNNEISEKSEIFDDQFSVERPDGSNFTLKIRSTKLEDSAMYFCASSPGQGYNEQFFGPGTRLTVL.

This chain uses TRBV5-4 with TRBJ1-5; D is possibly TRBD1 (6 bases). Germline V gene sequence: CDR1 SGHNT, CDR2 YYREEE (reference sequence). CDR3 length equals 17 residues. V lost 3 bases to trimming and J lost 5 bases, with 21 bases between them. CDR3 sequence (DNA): TGTGCCAGCAGCTCCCGACCCGATCAGGGGTTGGATCAGCCCCAGCATTTT. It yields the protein CASSSRPDQGLDQPQHF. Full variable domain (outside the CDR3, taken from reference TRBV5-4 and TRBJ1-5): ETGVTQSPTHLIKTRGQQVTLRCSSQSGHNTVSWYQQALGQGPQFIFQYYREEENGRGNFPPRFSGLQFPNYSSELNVNALELDDSALYLCASSSRPDQGLDQPQHFGDGTRLSIL.

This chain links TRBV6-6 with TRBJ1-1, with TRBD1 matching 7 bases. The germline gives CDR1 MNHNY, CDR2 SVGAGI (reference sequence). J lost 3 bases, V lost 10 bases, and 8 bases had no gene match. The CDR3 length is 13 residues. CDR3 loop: CATRDSGYTEAFF. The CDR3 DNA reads TGTGCCACACGGGACAGCGGTTACACTGAAGCTTTCTTT.

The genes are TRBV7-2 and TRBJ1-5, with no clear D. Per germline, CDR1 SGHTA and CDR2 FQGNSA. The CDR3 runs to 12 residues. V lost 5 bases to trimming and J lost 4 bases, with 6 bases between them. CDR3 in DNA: TGTGCCAGCAGCGTCCTTAATCAGCCCCAGCATTTT. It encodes CASSVLNQPQHF.

This CDR3 reads CASSETVGSQGEQYF. DNA of the CDR3: TGCGCCAGCAGTGAGACGGTCGGCAGCCAGGGCGAGCAGTACTTC. The J gene is TRBJ2-7, the V gene TRBV4-1, with D perhaps matching TRBD1 (5 bases). V lost 6 bases and J 6 bases, leaving 21 bases between the germline ends. CDR1 and CDR2 (germline): MGHRA, YSYEKL. The CDR3 totals 15 residues.

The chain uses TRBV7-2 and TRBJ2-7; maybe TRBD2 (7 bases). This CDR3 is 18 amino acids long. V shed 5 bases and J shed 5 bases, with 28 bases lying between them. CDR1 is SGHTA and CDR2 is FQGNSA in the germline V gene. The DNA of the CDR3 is TGTGCCAGCAGCCTAGACCCTAGGGGGGGAGTGATGATCGACGAGCAGTACTTC. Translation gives CASSLDPRGGVMIDEQYF.

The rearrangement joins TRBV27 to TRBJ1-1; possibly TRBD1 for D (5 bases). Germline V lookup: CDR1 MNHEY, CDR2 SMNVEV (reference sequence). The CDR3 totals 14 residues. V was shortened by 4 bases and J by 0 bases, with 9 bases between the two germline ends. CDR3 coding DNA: TGTGCCAGCAGTTCAGGACACCTGAACACTGAAGCTTTCTTT. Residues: CASSSGHLNTEAFF.

The CDR3 is CASSRTLMAGGNTGELFF. For the CDR3, the DNA is TGTGCCAGCAGCCGCACCCTAATGGCGGGAGGGAACACCGGGGAGCTGTTTTTT. The J gene is TRBJ2-2, the V gene TRBV7-6; TRBD2 aligns across 8 bases. This CDR3 region has 18 residues. V lost 5 bases to trimming and J lost 1 base; unmatched junction nucleotides: 12. Looked up from germline, CDR1 is SGHVS and CDR2 is FNYEAQ.

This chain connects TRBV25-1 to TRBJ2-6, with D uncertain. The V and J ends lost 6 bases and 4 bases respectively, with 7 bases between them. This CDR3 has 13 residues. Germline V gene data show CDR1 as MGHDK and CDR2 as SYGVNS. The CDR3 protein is CASRESGANVLTF. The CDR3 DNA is TGTGCCAGCAGGGAGTCCGGGGCCAACGTCCTGACTTTC.

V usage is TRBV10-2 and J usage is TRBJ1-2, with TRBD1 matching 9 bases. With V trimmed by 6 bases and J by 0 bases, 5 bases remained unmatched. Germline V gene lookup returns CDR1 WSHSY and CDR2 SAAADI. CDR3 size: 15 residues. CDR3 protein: CASRGTGNSNYGYTF. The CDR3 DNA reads TGCGCCAGCAGAGGGACAGGGAATTCTAACTATGGCTACACCTTC.

The CDR3 DNA sequence: TGCGCCAGCAGGGGTGGGCCCCCTATCACAGATACGCAGTATTTT. Amino acids: CASRGGPPITDTQYF. The rearrangement links TRBV10-2 to TRBJ2-3; D is ambiguous. The CDR3 spans 15 residues. Germline CDR1 and CDR2: WSHSY and SAAADI. The ends were cut back, 6 bases at V and 2 bases at J, with 15 bases in the middle.

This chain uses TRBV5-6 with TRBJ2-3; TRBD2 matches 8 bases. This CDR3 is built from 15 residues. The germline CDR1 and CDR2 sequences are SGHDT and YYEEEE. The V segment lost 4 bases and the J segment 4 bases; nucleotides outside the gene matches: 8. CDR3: CASSRDTGGADTQYF. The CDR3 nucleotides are TGTGCCAGCAGCCGAGATACGGGAGGGGCAGATACGCAGTATTTT.

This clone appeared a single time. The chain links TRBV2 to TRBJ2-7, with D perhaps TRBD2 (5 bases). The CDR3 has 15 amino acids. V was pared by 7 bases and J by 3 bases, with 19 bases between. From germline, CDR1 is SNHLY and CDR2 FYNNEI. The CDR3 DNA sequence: TGTGCCAGCAATTCCGGCACCGTCGGGGTCTACGAGCAGTACTTC. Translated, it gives CASNSGTVGVYEQYF. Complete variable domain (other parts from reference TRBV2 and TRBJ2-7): EPEVTQTPSHQVTQMGQEVILRCVPISNHLYFYWYRQILGQKVEFLVSFYNNEISEKSEIFDDQFSVERPDGSNFTLKIRSTKLEDSAMYFCASNSGTVGVYEQYFGPGTRLTVT.

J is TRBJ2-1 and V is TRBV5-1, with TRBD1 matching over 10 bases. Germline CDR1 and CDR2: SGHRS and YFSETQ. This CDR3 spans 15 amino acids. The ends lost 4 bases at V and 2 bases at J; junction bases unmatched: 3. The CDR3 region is CASSGGQGTYNEQFF. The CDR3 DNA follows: TGCGCCAGCAGCGGGGGACAGGGGACCTACAATGAGCAGTTCTTC.

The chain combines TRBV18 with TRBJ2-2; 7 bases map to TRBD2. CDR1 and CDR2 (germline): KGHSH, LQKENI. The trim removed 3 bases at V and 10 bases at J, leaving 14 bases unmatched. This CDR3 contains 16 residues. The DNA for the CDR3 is TGTGCCAGCTCACCGCGCGCGGGAGTTTATGACGTGGAGCTGTTTTTT. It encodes CASSPRAGVYDVELFF.

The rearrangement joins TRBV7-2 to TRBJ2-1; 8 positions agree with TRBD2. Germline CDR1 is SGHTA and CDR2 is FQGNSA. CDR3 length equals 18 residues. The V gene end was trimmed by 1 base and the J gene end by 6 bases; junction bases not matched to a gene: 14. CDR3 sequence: CASSLVRAGGRQGNEQFF. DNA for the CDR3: TGTGCCAGCAGCTTAGTCAGGGCGGGAGGACGGCAGGGCAATGAGCAGTTCTTC.

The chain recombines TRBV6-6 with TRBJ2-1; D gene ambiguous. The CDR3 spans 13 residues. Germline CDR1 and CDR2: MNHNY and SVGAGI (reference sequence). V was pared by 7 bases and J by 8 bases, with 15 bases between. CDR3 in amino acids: CASTLAPVDEQFF. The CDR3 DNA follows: TGTGCCAGCACCCTGGCCCCCGTCGATGAGCAGTTCTTC.

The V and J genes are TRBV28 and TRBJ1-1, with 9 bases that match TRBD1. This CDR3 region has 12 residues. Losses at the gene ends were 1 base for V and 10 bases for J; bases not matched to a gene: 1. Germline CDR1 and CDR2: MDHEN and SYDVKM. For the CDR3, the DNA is TGTGCCAGCAGTTTATCGGGACAGGGAGCTTTCTTT. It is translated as CASSLSGQGAFF.

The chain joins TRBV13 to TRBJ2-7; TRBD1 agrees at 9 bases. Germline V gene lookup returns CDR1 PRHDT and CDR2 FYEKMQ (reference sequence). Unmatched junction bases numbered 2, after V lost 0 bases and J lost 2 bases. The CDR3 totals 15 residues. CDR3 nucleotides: TGTGCCAGCAGCTTAGGGACAGGGGGAGCCTACGAGCAGTACTTC. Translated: CASSLGTGGAYEQYF.

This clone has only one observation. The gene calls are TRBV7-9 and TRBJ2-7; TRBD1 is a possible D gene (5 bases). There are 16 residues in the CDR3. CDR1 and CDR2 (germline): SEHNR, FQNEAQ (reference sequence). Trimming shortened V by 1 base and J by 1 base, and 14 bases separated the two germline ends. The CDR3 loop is CASSLDSQGRSYEQYF. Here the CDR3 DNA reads TGTGCCAGCAGCTTAGATTCCCAGGGTAGATCCTACGAGCAGTACTTC.

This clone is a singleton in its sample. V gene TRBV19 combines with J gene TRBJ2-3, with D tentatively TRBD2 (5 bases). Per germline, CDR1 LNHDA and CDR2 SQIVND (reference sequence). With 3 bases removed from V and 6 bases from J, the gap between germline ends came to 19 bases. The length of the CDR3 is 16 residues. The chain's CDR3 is CASSILTDLGTDTQYF. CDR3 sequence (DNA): TGTGCCAGTAGTATTCTTACGGACTTGGGTACGGATACGCAGTATTTT.

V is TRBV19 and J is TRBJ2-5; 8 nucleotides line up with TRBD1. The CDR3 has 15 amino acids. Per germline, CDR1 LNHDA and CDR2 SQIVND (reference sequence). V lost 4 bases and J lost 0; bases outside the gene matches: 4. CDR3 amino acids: CASSKGQGYQETQYF. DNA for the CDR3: TGTGCCAGTAGTAAAGGACAGGGATACCAAGAGACCCAGTACTTC. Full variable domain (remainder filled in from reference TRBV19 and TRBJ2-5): DGGITQSPKYLFRKEGQNVTLSCEQNLNHDAMYWYRQDPGQGLRLIYYSQIVNDFQKGDIAEGYSVSREKKESFPLTVTSAQKNPTAFYLCASSKGQGYQETQYFGPGTRLLVL.

The CDR3 is CASSQDGQGWAGNTIYF. In DNA, the CDR3 is TGTGCCAGCAGCCAAGATGGACAGGGATGGGCTGGAAACACCATATATTTT. The chain recombines TRBV14 with TRBJ1-3, with 8 positions matching TRBD1. In germline, CDR1 is SGHDN, CDR2 FVKESK. The CDR3 extends over 17 amino acids. With 0 bases clipped from V and 2 bases from J, the junction kept 6 bases outside the gene matches.

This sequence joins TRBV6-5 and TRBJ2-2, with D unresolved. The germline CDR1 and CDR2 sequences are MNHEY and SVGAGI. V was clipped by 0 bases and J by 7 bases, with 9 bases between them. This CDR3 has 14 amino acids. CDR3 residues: CASSYSRSVGELFF. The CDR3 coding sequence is TGTGCCAGCAGTTACTCGAGGAGTGTCGGGGAGCTGTTTTTT.

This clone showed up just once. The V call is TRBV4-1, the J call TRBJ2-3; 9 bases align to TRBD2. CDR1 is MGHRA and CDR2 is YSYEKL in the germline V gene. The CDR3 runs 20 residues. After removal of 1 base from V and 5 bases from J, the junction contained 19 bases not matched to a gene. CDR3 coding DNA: TGCGCCAGCAGCCAAGTCGAGGGGGTAGGGGCGGGAGGGCCATTAGATACGCAGTATTTT. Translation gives CASSQVEGVGAGGPLDTQYF.